This T cell receptor beta chain was identified during a study of long-term antiretroviral therapy in people with HIV. Turning to the study itself: The 2015 immediate-ART recommendation came about a decade after the earliest samples. Study-wide results and limits: Blood draws took place between about 2003 and 2018 and possibly involved older ART regimens. Records did not include ART adherence, viral resistance or therapy changes. Repertoires in HIV (unlike those of controls) had narrower CDR3 length ranges.

Assay version v3.0 of immunoSEQ was used, and it was run at survey level. Generated by immunoSEQ multiplex PCR, the TCRdb table keeps only in-frame clones and is missing some. This sample has about 28,000 clones, with 75% to 90% found just once. Regarding this clone: Its antigen is not known.

Trimming cost V 1 base and J 9 bases, with 19 bases left between them. Germline-derived CDR1 and CDR2 are LNHNV and YYDKDF (reference sequence). CDR3 length: 16 residues. V gene TRBV15 combines with J gene TRBJ1-5; possible D gene TRBD1, 5 bases. The TCR originated in a man aged 18 to 30 with HIV. The source was unsorted PBMCs, collected 0.8 years before starting antiretroviral therapy. This CDR3 reads CATSRVGEDQIGPQHF. The CDR3 DNA sequence: TGTGCCACCAGCAGAGTGGGGGAGGATCAAATAGGGCCCCAGCATTTT.